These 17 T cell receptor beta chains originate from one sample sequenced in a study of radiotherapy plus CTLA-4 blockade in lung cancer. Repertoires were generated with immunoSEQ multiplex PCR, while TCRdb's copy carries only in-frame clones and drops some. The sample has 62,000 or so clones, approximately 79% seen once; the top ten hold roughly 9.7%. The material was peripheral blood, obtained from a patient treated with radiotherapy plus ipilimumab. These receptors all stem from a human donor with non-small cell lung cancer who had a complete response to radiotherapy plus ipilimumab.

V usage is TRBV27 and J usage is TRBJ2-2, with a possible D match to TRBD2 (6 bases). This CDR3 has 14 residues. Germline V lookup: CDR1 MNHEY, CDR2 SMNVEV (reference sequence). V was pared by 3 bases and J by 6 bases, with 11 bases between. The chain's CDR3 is CASSLIRDSGELFF. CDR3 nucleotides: TGTGCCAGCAGTTTGATTAGGGACTCCGGGGAGCTGTTTTTT.

In DNA, the CDR3 is TGTGCCAGCAGAAACCTAGCGCAGGGGACTCACGAGCAGTACTTC. Translation: CASRNLAQGTHEQYF. This chain connects TRBV27 to TRBJ2-7, with D possibly being TRBD1 or TRBD2 (6 bases each). Germline V CDR1 and CDR2: MNHEY, SMNVEV (reference sequence). This CDR3 has 15 amino acids. Trimming cost V 6 bases and J 5 bases, with 20 bases left between them.

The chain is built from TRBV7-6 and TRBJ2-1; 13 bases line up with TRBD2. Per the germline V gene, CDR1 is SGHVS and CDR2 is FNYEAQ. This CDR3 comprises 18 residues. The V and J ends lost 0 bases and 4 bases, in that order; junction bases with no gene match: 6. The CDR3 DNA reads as TGTGCCAGCAGCTTAGCGTCGGGACTAGCGGGGTGGTACAATGAGCAGTTCTTC. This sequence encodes CASSLASGLAGWYNEQFF.

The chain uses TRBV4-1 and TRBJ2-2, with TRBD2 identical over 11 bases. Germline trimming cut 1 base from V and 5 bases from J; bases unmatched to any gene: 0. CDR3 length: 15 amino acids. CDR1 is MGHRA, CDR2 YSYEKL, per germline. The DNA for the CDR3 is TGCGCCAGCAGCCAAGGGACTAGCGGGACCGGGGAGCTGTTTTTT. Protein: CASSQGTSGTGELFF.

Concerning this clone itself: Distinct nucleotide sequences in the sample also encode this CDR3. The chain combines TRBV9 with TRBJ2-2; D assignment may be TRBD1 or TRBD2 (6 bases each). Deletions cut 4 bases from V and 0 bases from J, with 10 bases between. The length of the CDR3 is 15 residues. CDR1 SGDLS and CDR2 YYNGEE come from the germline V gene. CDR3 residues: CASSPRDTNTGELFF. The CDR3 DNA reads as TGTGCCAGCAGCCCGCGGGACACGAACACCGGGGAGCTGTTTTTT.

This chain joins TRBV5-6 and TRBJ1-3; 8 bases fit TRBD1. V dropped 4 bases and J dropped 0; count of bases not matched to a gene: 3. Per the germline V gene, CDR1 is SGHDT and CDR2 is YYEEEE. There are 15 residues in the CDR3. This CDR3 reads CASSAQGGSGNTIYF. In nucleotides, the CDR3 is TGTGCCAGCAGCGCACAGGGGGGCTCTGGAAACACCATATATTTT.

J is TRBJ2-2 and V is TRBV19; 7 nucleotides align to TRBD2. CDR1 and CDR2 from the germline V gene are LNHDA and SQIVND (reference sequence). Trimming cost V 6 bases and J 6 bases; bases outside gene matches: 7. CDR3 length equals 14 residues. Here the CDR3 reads CASRPGAGAGELFF. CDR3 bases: TGTGCCAGTAGGCCGGGCGCGGGGGCCGGGGAGCTGTTTTTT.

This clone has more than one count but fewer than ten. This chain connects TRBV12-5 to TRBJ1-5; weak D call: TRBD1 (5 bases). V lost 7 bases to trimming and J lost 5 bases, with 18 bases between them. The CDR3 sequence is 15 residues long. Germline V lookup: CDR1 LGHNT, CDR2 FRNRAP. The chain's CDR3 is CASVPSGLGDQPQHF. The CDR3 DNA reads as TGTGCTAGTGTTCCTTCGGGGCTGGGGGATCAGCCCCAGCATTTT.

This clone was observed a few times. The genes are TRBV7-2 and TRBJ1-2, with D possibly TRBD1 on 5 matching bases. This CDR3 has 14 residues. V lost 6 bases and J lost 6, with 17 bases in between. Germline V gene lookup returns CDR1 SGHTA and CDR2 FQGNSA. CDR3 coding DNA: TGTGCCAGCAGTTACAGCCCAGGGTCAGATGGCTACACCTTC. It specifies CASSYSPGSDGYTF.

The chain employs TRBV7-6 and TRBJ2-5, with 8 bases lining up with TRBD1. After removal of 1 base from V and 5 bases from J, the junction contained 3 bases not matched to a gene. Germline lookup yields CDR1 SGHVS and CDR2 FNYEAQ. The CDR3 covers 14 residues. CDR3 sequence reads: CASSLVNRGETQYF. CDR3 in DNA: TGTGCCAGCAGCTTAGTGAACAGGGGGGAGACCCAGTACTTC.

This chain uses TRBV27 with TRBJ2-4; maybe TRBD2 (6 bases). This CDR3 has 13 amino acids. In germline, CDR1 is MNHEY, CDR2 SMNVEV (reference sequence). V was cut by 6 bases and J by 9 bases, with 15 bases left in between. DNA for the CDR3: TGTGCCAGCAGCCCTGCGGGGAGCAGCATTCAGTACTTC. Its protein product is CASSPAGSSIQYF.

The CDR3 sequence is CASKSGDSYEQYF. CDR3 bases: TGTGCCAGTAAATCCGGGGACTCCTACGAGCAGTACTTC. The rearrangement joins TRBV19 to TRBJ2-7, with a possible D match to TRBD2 (5 bases). Trimming took off 7 bases at V and 0 bases at J, with 10 bases between the two ends. Germline V gene sequence: CDR1 LNHDA, CDR2 SQIVND (reference sequence). The CDR3 sequence is 13 residues long. Complete variable domain (other parts from reference TRBV19 and TRBJ2-7): DGGITQSPKYLFRKEGQNVTLSCEQNLNHDAMYWYRQDPGQGLRLIYYSQIVNDFQKGDIAEGYSVSREKKESFPLTVTSAQKNPTAFYLCASKSGDSYEQYFGPGTRLTVT.

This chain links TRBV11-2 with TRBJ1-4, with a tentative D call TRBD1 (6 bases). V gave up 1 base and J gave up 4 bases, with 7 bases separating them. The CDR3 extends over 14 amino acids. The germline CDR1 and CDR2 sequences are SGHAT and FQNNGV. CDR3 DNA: TGTGCCAGCAGCTTAGGGACAGTTAATGAAAAACTGTTTTTT. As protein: CASSLGTVNEKLFF. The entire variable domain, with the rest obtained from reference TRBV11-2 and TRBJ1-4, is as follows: EAGVAQSPRYKIIEKRQSVAFWCNPISGHATLYWYQQILGQGPKLLIQFQNNGVVDDSQLPKDRFSAERLKGVDSTLKIQPAKLEDSAVYLCASSLGTVNEKLFFGSGTQLSVL.

CDR3 sequence: CASSTSTGGTEAFF. In nucleotides, the CDR3 is TGTGCCAGCAGTACCTCGACAGGGGGCACTGAAGCTTTCTTT. The V gene is TRBV27, the J gene TRBJ1-1; 9 bases line up with TRBD1. J gave up 4 bases and V 5 bases, and 5 bases lay outside the gene matches. Germline V gives CDR1 MNHEY, CDR2 SMNVEV (reference sequence). The CDR3 spans 14 residues.

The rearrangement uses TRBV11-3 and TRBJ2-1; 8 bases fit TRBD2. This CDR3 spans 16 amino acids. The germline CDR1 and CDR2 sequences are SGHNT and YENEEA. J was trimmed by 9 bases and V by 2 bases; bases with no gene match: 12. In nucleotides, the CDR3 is TGTGCCAGCAGCTTACTTAGCGGGATTGGGGTAGGTGAGCAGTTCTTC. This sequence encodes CASSLLSGIGVGEQFF.

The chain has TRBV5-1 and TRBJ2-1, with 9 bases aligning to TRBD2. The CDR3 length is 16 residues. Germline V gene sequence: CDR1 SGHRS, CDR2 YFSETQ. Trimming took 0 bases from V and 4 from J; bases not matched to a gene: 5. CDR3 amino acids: CASSLAASGVYNEQFF. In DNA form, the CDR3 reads TGCGCCAGCAGCTTGGCGGCTAGCGGGGTTTACAATGAGCAGTTCTTC.

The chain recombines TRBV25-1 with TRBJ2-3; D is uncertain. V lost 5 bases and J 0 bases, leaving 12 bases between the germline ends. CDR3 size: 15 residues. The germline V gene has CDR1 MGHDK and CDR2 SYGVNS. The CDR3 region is CASSMVQTSTDTQYF. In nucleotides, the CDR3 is TGTGCCAGCAGTATGGTTCAAACTAGCACAGATACGCAGTATTTT.